These 24 T cell receptor beta chains were all obtained from the same sample, sequenced in a study of shared clonotypes between healthy human individuals. The assay was immunoSEQ multiplex PCR, and TCRdb's table has in-frame clones only and misses some. The table has millions of clones, approximately 95% seen once; the top ten hold 0.3% to 0.4%. Source material: naive CD4+ T cells from PBMCs. Subset noted: CD45RA+ positively selected. These receptors all come from a man aged 18 to 29 in good health. Some clones in this sample may be carry-over from other donors' samples.

This chain links TRBV7-9 with TRBJ2-3; D not certain. CDR1 and CDR2 from the germline V gene are SEHNR and FQNEAQ (reference sequence). This CDR3 comprises 12 residues. Trimming removed 6 bases from V and 4 bases from J, with 8 bases in between. In nucleotides, the CDR3 is TGTGCCAGCAGTCATTTCGCAGATACGCAGTATTTT. Its translation is CASSHFADTQYF. Full variable domain (missing parts from reference TRBV7-9 and TRBJ2-3): DTGVSQNPRHKITKRGQNVTFRCDPISEHNRLYWYRQTLGQGPEFLTYFQNEAQLEKSRLLSDRFSAERPKGSFSTLEIQRTEQGDSAMYLCASSHFADTQYFGPGTRLTVL.

CDR3 in DNA: TGTGCCAGCAGTTTATTTACTAGCTTTGAGCAGTACTTC. Translated: CASSLFTSFEQYF. This chain links TRBV27 with TRBJ2-7; TRBD2 might be the D (6 bases). V gave up 1 base and J gave up 7 bases, with 11 bases separating them. The CDR3 is made up of 13 amino acids. Germline values: CDR1 MNHEY, CDR2 SMNVEV (reference sequence).

Of note for this clone: The same CDR3 is also encoded by other DNA sequences in this sample. This chain uses TRBV18 with TRBJ2-7; 8 positions agree with TRBD2. CDR3 length: 14 residues. From germline, CDR1 is KGHSH and CDR2 LQKENI. Trimming removed 2 bases from V and 3 bases from J; junction bases left unmatched: 3. CDR3 protein: CASSPRSGSYEQYF. The CDR3 bases are TGTGCCAGCTCACCAAGAAGCGGGAGCTACGAGCAGTACTTC.

Concerning this clone: The sample has other DNA sequences that encode this CDR3 too. V is TRBV28 and J is TRBJ1-2; D call uncertain. The CDR3 is 12 residues long. Germline lookup yields CDR1 MDHEN and CDR2 SYDVKM. With 2 bases removed from V and 4 bases from J, the gap between germline ends came to 5 bases. CDR3 residues: CASSLNGYGYTF. CDR3 nucleotides: TGTGCCAGCAGTTTAAACGGCTATGGCTACACCTTC.

A single count supports this clone. Other DNA sequences within the sample encode an identical CDR3. The chain uses TRBV28 and TRBJ1-3; no clear D. The CDR3 consists of 12 residues. Germline CDR1 reads MDHEN; CDR2 reads SYDVKM. With 8 bases removed from V and 0 bases from J, the gap between germline ends came to 5 bases. This CDR3 is CASRLSGNTIYF. CDR3 coding DNA: TGTGCCAGCCGCCTCTCTGGAAACACCATATATTTT.

The chain combines TRBV9 with TRBJ2-3, with D possibly matching TRBD2 (6 bases). Trimming removed 4 bases from V and 3 bases from J, with 12 bases in between. CDR3 size: 14 residues. CDR1 and CDR2 (germline): SGDLS, YYNGEE. The CDR3 sequence is CASSSGSRTDTQYF. CDR3 sequence (DNA): TGTGCCAGCAGCTCCGGGAGTAGGACAGATACGCAGTATTTT.

The chain links TRBV5-1 to TRBJ2-5; 10 nucleotides match TRBD2. The J segment lost 5 bases and the V segment lost 3 bases, leaving 4 bases of the junction unmatched. This CDR3 region has 14 residues. In germline, CDR1 is SGHRS, CDR2 YFSETQ. The CDR3 is CASSSLAGKETQYF. The DNA of the CDR3 is TGCGCCAGCAGCTCACTAGCGGGAAAGGAGACCCAGTACTTC.

The rearrangement uses TRBV29-1 and TRBJ2-5, with D possibly TRBD2 on 6 matching bases. V was cut by 6 bases and J by 2 bases, with 28 bases left in between. The CDR3 loop spans 18 amino acids. Germline-derived CDR1 and CDR2 are SQVTM and ANQGSEA. The CDR3 bases are TGCAGCGTCAGAGACTCTGCGTTACGGGGGAAGAGGCAAGAGACCCAGTACTTC. Its protein product is CSVRDSALRGKRQETQYF.

The chain recombines TRBV7-3 with TRBJ2-3; TRBD2 matches 11 bases. CDR3 length: 18 residues. The V and J ends lost 0 bases and 0 bases, in that order; junction bases with no gene match: 5. CDR1 is SGHTA, CDR2 FQGTGA, per germline. CDR3 protein: CASSLTGTSGSSTDTQYF. CDR3 nucleotides: TGTGCCAGCAGCTTAACCGGGACTAGCGGATCTAGCACAGATACGCAGTATTTT.

V usage is TRBV28 and J usage is TRBJ2-2; TRBD2 matches at 11 bases. In germline, CDR1 is MDHEN, CDR2 SYDVKM. This CDR3 contains 16 residues. Germline trimming cut 6 bases from V and 5 bases from J; bases unmatched to any gene: 8. This chain's CDR3 is CASSRTSGRWTGELFF. As DNA, the CDR3 is TGTGCCAGCAGCCGTACTAGCGGGAGATGGACCGGGGAGCTGTTTTTT. The complete variable domain, with remaining parts taken from reference TRBV28 and TRBJ2-2, reads DVKVTQSSRYLVKRTGEKVFLECVQDMDHENMFWYRQDPGLGLRLIYFSYDVKMKEKGDIPEGYSVSREKKERFSLILESASTNQTSMYLCASSRTSGRWTGELFFGEGSRLTVL.

The V gene is TRBV18, the J gene TRBJ1-3, with TRBD1 identical over 7 bases. Germline CDR1 is KGHSH and CDR2 is LQKENI. V shed 1 base, J shed 5 bases, and the junction held 17 bases outside the gene matches. CDR3 size: 19 residues. The CDR3 spells CASSPQGQAPGTARNTIYF. DNA of the CDR3: TGTGCCAGCTCACCACAAGGACAAGCGCCGGGGACAGCGAGAAACACCATATATTTT.

Concerning this clone itself: The sample has other DNA sequences that encode this CDR3 too. The V gene is TRBV5-4, the J gene TRBJ1-1, with 7 bases matching TRBD1. CDR1 and CDR2 from the germline V gene are SGHNT and YYREEE (reference sequence). V lost 4 bases and J lost 1; bases outside the gene matches: 4. The CDR3 totals 14 residues. The CDR3 sequence: CASSRTGTNTEAFF. The CDR3, as DNA: TGTGCCAGCAGCAGGACAGGCACGAACACTGAAGCTTTCTTT.

The chain recombines TRBV7-2 with TRBJ2-7; the match to TRBD1 covers 11 bases. J lost 4 bases, V lost 3 bases, and 5 bases had no gene match. Germline V gene sequence: CDR1 SGHTA, CDR2 FQGNSA. CDR3 length equals 15 residues. For the CDR3, the DNA is TGTGCCAGCAGCTTGACGGACAGGGGGCGGTACGAGCAGTACTTC. Protein product: CASSLTDRGRYEQYF.

The rearrangement joins TRBV6-5 to TRBJ2-7, with D hard to call. The CDR3 is 14 amino acids. Trimming removed 0 bases at V and 3 bases at J, with 9 bases between. Germline values: CDR1 MNHEY, CDR2 SVGAGI. The CDR3 loop reads CASSYSRHVYEQYF. For the CDR3, the DNA is TGTGCCAGCAGTTACTCAAGACACGTCTACGAGCAGTACTTC.

The CDR3 coding sequence is TGTGCCAGCAGCCGAGGGGGTAGCGGGAAGAGCACAGATACGCAGTATTTT. It translates to CASSRGGSGKSTDTQYF. J is TRBJ2-3 and V is TRBV7-3; TRBD2 matches 8 bases. Germline CDR1 and CDR2: SGHTA and FQGTGA. V shed 5 bases, J shed 0 bases, and the junction held 10 bases outside the gene matches. The CDR3 extends over 17 amino acids.

J is TRBJ2-3 and V is TRBV11-3, with a tentative D call TRBD2 (5 bases). The CDR3 has 14 residues. Germline assignment: CDR1 SGHNT and CDR2 YENEEA. V was cut by 5 bases and J by 6 bases, with 15 bases left in between. In nucleotides, the CDR3 is TGTGCCAGCAGCCTACGTGGCGGGTCGGATACGCAGTATTTT. Amino acid sequence: CASSLRGGSDTQYF.

A word on this clone: The same CDR3 is also encoded by other DNA sequences in this sample. V usage is TRBV7-9 and J usage is TRBJ1-5, with no clear D. The V end was cut by 3 bases, the J end by 4 bases, with 7 bases between. The CDR3 contains 13 residues. The germline gives CDR1 SEHNR, CDR2 FQNEAQ (reference sequence). CDR3 coding DNA: TGTGCCAGCAGCTTTGAGGGAAATCAGCCCCAGCATTTT. As protein: CASSFEGNQPQHF.

The chain combines TRBV11-3 with TRBJ1-1, with D tentatively TRBD1 (5 bases). The germline V gene has CDR1 SGHNT and CDR2 YENEEA. The CDR3 consists of 14 residues. V shed 5 bases and J shed 1 base, with 11 bases lying between them. DNA for the CDR3: TGTGCCAGCAGCCAGGAGGGACGGAACACTGAAGCTTTCTTT. Protein: CASSQEGRNTEAFF.

V and J are TRBV11-2 and TRBJ2-7; D is possibly TRBD1 (5 bases). CDR3 length: 16 amino acids. Germline CDR1 and CDR2: SGHAT and FQNNGV. The V end was cut by 0 bases, the J end by 5 bases, with 17 bases between. CDR3 residues: CASSLEQIGQGHEQYF. CDR3 in DNA: TGTGCCAGCAGCTTAGAGCAGATTGGGCAGGGCCACGAGCAGTACTTC.

V usage is TRBV11-2 and J usage is TRBJ2-3, with D perhaps matching TRBD1 (6 bases). Trimming left V 5 bases short and J 3 bases short, with 9 bases between. The length of the CDR3 is 13 residues. CDR1 is SGHAT and CDR2 is FQNNGV in the germline V gene. The CDR3: CASSKDRTDTQYF. CDR3 bases: TGTGCCAGCAGCAAAGACAGGACAGATACGCAGTATTTT.

The V gene is TRBV18, the J gene TRBJ2-5; the match to TRBD1 covers 8 bases. The length of the CDR3 is 14 residues. V dropped 4 bases and J dropped 4; count of bases not matched to a gene: 5. Germline loops: CDR1 KGHSH, CDR2 LQKENI. As DNA, the CDR3 is TGTGCCAGCTCACGGGACAGGAACGGAGAGACCCAGTACTTC. It translates to CASSRDRNGETQYF.

This chain links TRBV27 with TRBJ1-5; the match to TRBD1 covers 8 bases. Per germline, CDR1 MNHEY and CDR2 SMNVEV (reference sequence). The length of the CDR3 is 16 residues. Trimming removed 5 bases from V and 7 bases from J; junction bases left unmatched: 13. The CDR3 region is CASSKKTGANEQPQHF. The CDR3 bases are TGTGCCAGCAGTAAAAAGACAGGGGCTAACGAACAGCCCCAGCATTTT.

The chain links TRBV28 to TRBJ1-5; TRBD1 aligns across 7 bases. CDR1 MDHEN and CDR2 SYDVKM come from the germline V gene. The ends lost 6 bases at V and 6 bases at J; junction bases unmatched: 14. This CDR3 has 16 residues. The CDR3 reads CASRDWGQLPTQPQHF. The CDR3 bases are TGTGCCAGCAGGGATTGGGGACAGTTACCCACTCAGCCCCAGCATTTT.

The rearrangement links TRBV6-4 to TRBJ1-2; the D is unclear. Per the germline V gene, CDR1 is MRHNA and CDR2 is SNTAGT. This CDR3 contains 12 residues. V shed 2 bases and J shed 8 bases, with 9 bases lying between them. The CDR3 sequence is CASSDRLGGYTF. The CDR3, as DNA: TGTGCCAGCAGTGACAGGCTAGGGGGCTACACCTTC.